Listed below are T cell receptor beta chains from one sample, sequenced in a study of shared clonotypes between healthy human individuals. Generated by immunoSEQ multiplex PCR, the TCRdb table keeps only in-frame clones and is missing some. Among under 700,000 clones listed, approximately 96% were seen once. The specimen was naive CD8+ T cells sorted from blood. The origin of the receptors is a woman in her 30s in good health. CDR3s include the opening cysteine and the closing phenylalanine or tryptophan. D genes are given only for firm matches. Clone size is given for some rows only: seen once, a few or many times, or a class if the clone is expanded.

V	D	size	J	CDR3	DNA
TRBV19	-	once	TRBJ1-4	CASSGLPNEKLFF	TGTGCCAGTTCAGGGCTGCCTAATGAAAAACTGTTTTTT
TRBV27	TRBD2	-	TRBJ2-2	CASSQGTSGTVASGLFF	TGTGCCAGCAGTCAAGGGACTAGCGGGACGGTCGCATCAGGGCTGTTTTTT
TRBV19	-	-	TRBJ2-1	CASSLNGAANEQFF	TGTGCCAGTAGTTTAAACGGGGCTGCCAATGAGCAGTTCTTC
TRBV5-6	-	-	TRBJ1-1	CASSLADSIAFF	TGTGCCAGCAGCTTGGCCGACAGTATAGCTTTCTTT
TRBV2	TRBD2	-	TRBJ2-1	CATSGTSTYNEQFF	TGTGCCACCTCCGGGACTAGCACTTACAATGAGCAGTTCTTC
TRBV27	-	-	TRBJ2-7	CASSLSSQAIYEQYF	TGTGCCAGCAGTTTATCGAGTCAGGCAATCTACGAGCAGTACTTC
TRBV7-9	-	-	TRBJ2-5	CASSPPISRETQYF	TGTGCCAGCAGCCCTCCCATCTCGAGGGAGACCCAGTACTTC
TRBV7-6	-	-	TRBJ1-1	CATGTGIGTEAFF	TGTGCCACCGGTACAGGGATTGGCACTGAAGCTTTCTTT
TRBV6-5	-	-	TRBJ1-1	CASSKPGVTEAFF	TGTGCCAGCAGTAAGCCGGGGGTGACTGAAGCTTTCTTT
TRBV6-1	TRBD2	once	TRBJ2-3	CASRDRRGGTDTQYF	TGTGCCAGCAGGGACCGCCGGGGGGGCACAGATACGCAGTATTTT
TRBV19	-	-	TRBJ2-3	CASIVPGTQYF	TGTGCCAGTATAGTGCCCGGAACGCAGTATTTT
TRBV5-1	-	once	TRBJ1-2	CASSLASLSSNYGYTF	TGCGCCAGCAGCTTGGCCAGCTTATCCTCTAACTATGGCTACACCTTC
TRBV11-2	TRBD2	-	TRBJ2-5	CASSLRLAGGQETQYF	TGTGCCAGCAGCTTAAGACTAGCGGGAGGGCAAGAGACCCAGTACTTC
TRBV7-8	-	-	TRBJ1-2	CASSPDAGLNYGYTF	TGTGCCAGCAGCCCCGACGCCGGCCTAAACTATGGCTACACCTTC
TRBV7-9	-	-	TRBJ2-7	CASSLDPGIYEQYF	TGTGCCAGCAGCTTAGATCCGGGAATCTACGAGCAGTACTTC
TRBV6-5	-	once	TRBJ1-5	CASSPEPYLQPQHF	TGTGCCAGCAGCCCAGAACCCTACTTACAGCCCCAGCATTTT
TRBV6-1	-	once	TRBJ2-7	CASTEWSSYEQYF	TGTGCCAGCACCGAATGGAGCTCCTACGAGCAGTACTTC
TRBV11-2	-	-	TRBJ2-7	CASSLGGGRSYEQYF	TGTGCCAGCAGCTTAGGAGGCGGCAGGTCCTACGAGCAGTACTTC
TRBV4-1	TRBD1	-	TRBJ2-5	CASSPGYYRGVGETQYF	TGCGCCAGCAGCCCAGGCTACTACAGGGGGGTGGGTGAGACCCAGTACTTC
TRBV2	-	-	TRBJ2-7	CASRDTPYEQYF	TGTGCCAGCAGGGACACCCCCTACGAGCAGTACTTC
TRBV9	-	-	TRBJ2-1	CASSVDSYNEQFF	TGTGCCAGCAGCGTCGACAGCTACAATGAGCAGTTCTTC
TRBV19	TRBD2	once	TRBJ2-3	CASSRTTLAGPSDTQYF	TGTGCCAGTAGTAGAACCACCCTAGCGGGGCCCTCAGATACGCAGTATTTT
TRBV19	TRBD2	-	TRBJ2-5	CASSITANGGETQYF	TGTGCCAGTAGTATAACAGCAAACGGGGGGGAGACCCAGTACTTC
TRBV11-3	TRBD2	-	TRBJ2-2	CASSSESSGTNTGELFF	TGTGCCAGCAGCTCAGAGAGTAGCGGGACGAACACCGGGGAGCTGTTTTTT
TRBV28	TRBD1	once	TRBJ1-3	CASSPGQGGNTIYF	TGTGCCAGCAGTCCGGGACAGGGGGGAAACACCATATATTTT
TRBV28	TRBD1	-	TRBJ1-2	CASSLGTGGYGYTF	TGTGCCAGCAGTTTAGGCACAGGGGGCTATGGCTACACCTTC
TRBV9	TRBD2	-	TRBJ2-1	CASSLGGAGYNEQFF	TGTGCCAGCAGCCTCGGGGGAGCGGGGTACAATGAGCAGTTCTTC
TRBV28	-	-	TRBJ1-2	CASSSDRESNYGYTF	TGTGCCAGCAGCTCGGACAGAGAGTCAAACTATGGCTACACCTTC